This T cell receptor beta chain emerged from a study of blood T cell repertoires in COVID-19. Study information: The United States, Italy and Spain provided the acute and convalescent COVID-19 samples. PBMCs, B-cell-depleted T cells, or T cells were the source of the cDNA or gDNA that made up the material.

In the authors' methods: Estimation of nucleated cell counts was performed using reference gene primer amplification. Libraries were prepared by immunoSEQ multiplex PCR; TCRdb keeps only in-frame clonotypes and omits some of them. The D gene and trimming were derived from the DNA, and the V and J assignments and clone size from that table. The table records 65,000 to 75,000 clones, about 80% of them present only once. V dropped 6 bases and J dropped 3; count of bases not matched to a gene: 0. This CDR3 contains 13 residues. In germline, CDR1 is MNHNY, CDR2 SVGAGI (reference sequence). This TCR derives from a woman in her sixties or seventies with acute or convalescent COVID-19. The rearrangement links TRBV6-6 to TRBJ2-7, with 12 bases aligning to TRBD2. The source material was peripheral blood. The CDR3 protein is CASRTSGGYEQYF. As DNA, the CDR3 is TGTGCCAGCAGGACTAGCGGGGGCTACGAGCAGTACTTC.